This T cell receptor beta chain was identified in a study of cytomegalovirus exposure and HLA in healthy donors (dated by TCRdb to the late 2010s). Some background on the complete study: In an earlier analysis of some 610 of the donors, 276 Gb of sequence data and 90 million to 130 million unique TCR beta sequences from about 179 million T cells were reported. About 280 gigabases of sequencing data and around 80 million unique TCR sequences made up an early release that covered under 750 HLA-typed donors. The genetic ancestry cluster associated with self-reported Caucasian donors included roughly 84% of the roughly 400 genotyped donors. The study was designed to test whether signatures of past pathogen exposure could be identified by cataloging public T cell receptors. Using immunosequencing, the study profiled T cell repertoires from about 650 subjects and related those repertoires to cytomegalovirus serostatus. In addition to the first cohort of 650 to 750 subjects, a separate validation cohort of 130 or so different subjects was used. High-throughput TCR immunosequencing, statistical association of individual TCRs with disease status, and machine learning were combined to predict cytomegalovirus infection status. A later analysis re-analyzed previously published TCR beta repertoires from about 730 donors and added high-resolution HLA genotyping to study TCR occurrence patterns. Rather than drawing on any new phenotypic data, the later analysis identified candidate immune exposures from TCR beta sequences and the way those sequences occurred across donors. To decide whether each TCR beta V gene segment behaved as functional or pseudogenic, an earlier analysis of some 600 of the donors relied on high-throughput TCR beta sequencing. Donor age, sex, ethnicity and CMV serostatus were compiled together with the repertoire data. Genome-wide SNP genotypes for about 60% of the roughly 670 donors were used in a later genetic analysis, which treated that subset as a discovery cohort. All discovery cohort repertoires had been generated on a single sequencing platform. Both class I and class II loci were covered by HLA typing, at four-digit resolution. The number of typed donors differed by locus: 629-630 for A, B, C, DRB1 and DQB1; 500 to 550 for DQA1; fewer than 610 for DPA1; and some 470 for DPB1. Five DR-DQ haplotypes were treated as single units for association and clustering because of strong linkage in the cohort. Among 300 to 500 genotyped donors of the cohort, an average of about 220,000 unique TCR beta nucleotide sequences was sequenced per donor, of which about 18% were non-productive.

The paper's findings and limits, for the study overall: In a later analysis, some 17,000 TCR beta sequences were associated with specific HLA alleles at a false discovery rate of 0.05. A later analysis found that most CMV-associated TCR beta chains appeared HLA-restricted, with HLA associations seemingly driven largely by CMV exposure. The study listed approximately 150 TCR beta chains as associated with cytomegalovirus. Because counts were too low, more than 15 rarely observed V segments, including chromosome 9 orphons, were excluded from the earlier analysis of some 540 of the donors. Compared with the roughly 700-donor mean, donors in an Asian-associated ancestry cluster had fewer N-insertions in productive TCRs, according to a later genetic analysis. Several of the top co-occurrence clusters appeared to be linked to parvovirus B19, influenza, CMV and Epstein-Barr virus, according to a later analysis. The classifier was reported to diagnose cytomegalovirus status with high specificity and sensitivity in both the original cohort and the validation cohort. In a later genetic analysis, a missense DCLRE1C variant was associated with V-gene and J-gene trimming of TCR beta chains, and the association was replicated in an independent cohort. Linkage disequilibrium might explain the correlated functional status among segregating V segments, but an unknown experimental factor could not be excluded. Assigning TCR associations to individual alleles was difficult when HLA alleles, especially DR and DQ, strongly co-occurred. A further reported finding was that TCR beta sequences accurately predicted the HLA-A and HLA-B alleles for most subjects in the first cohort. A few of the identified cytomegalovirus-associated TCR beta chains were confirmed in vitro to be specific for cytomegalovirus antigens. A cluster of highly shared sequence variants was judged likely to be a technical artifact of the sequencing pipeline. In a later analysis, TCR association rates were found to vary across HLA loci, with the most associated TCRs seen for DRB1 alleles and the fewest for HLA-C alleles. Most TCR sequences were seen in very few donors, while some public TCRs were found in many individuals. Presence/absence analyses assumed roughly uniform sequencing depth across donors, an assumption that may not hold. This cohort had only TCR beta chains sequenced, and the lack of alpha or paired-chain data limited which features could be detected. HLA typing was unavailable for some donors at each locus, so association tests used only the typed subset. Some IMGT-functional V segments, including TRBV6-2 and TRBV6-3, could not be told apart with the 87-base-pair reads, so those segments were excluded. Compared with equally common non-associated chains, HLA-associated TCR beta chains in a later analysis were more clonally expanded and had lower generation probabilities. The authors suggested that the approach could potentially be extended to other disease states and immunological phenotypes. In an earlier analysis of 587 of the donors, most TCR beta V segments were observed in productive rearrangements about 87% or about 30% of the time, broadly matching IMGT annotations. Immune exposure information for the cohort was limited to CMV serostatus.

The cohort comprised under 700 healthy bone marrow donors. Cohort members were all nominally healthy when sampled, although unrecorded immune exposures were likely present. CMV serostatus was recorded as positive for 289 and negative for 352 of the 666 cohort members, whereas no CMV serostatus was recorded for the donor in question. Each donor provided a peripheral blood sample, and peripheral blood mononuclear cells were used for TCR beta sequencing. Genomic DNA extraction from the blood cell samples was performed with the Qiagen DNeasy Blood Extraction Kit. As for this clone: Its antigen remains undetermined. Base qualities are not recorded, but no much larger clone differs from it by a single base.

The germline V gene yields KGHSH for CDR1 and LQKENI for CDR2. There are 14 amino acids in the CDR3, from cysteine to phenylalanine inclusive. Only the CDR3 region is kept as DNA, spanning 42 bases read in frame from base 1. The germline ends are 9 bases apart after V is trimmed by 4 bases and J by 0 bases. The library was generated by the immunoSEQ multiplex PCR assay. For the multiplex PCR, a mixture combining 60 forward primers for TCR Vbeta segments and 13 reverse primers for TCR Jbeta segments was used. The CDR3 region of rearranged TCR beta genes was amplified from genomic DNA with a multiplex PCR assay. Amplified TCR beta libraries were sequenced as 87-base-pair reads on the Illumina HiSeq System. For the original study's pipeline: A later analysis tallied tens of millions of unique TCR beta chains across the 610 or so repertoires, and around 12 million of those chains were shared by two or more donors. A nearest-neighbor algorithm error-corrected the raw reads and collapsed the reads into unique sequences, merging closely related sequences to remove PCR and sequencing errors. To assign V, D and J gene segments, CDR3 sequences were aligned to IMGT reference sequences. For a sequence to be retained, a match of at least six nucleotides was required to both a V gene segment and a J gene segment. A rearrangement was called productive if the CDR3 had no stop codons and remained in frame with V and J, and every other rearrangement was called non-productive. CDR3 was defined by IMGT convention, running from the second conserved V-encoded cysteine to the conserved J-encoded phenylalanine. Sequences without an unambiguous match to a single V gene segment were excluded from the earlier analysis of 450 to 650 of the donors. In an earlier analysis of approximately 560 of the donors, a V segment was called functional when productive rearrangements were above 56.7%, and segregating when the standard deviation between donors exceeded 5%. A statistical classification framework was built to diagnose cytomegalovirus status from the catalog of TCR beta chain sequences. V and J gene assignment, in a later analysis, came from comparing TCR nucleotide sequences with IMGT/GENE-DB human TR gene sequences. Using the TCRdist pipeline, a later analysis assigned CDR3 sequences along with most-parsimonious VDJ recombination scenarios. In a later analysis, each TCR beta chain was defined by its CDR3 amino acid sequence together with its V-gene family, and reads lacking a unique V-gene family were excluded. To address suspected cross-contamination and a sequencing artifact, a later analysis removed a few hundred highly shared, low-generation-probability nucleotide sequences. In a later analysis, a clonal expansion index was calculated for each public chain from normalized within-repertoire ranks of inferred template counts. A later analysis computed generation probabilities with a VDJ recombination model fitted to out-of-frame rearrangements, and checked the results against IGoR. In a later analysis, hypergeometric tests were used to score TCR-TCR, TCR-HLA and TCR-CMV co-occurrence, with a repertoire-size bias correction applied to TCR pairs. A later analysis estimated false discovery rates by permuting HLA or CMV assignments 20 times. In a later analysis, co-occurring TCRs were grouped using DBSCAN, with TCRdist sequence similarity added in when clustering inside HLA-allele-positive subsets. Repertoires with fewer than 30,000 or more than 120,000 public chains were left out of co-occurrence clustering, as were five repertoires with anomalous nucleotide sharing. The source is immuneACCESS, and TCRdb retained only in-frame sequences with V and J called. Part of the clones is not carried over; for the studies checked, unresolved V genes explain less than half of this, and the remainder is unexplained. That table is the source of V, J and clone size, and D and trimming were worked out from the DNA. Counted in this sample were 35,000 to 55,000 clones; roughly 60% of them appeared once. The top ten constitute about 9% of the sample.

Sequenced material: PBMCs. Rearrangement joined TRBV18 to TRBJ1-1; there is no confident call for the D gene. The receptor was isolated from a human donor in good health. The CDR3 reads CASSQQTMNTEAFF. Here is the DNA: TGTGCCAGCTCACAACAGACCATGAACACTGAAGCTTTCTTT.